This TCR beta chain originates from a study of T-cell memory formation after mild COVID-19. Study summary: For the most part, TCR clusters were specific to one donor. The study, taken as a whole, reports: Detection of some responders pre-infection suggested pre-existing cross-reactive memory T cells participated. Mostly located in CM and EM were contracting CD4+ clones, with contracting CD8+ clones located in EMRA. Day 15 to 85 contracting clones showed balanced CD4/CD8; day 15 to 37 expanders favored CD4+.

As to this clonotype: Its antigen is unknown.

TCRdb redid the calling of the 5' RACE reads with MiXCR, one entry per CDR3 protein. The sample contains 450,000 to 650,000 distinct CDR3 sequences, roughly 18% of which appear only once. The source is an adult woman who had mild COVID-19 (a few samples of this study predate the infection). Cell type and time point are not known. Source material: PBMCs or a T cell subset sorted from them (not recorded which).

The CDR3 bases are TGCAGCGTTATGGGGACAGGAACCTACGAGCAGTACTTC. This codes for CSVMGTGTYEQYF. V is TRBV29-1 and J is TRBJ2-7, with 8 nucleotides matching TRBD1. Germline trimming cut 5 bases from V and 2 bases from J; bases unmatched to any gene: 5. The germline CDR1 and CDR2 sequences are SQVTM and ANQGSEA. The length of the CDR3 is 13 residues.